Shown below are 10 T cell receptor beta chains from a single sample sequenced in a study of shared clonotypes between healthy human individuals. TCRdb's copy holds only in-frame clones and misses some; the assay was immunoSEQ multiplex PCR. The sample shows about 690,000 clones, less than 95% of them seen only once. Input material: memory CD8+ T cells from PBMCs. Subset in this sample: CD45RO+ cells pooled with CCR7-negative TemRA cells. The receptors come from a man between 18 and 29 years old in good health. Some clones in this sample may be carry-over from other donors' samples.

J is TRBJ2-1 and V is TRBV10-3; TRBD1 or TRBD2 may be the D gene (6 bases each). The CDR3 has 15 amino acids. The ends were cut back, 0 bases at V and 6 bases at J, with 12 bases in the middle. CDR1 ENHRY and CDR2 SYGVKD come from the germline V gene. CDR3 nucleotides: TGTGCCATCAGTGAGTCTAGAGGGGGGACCAATGAGCAGTTCTTC. This encodes CAISESRGGTNEQFF.

Points on this clone: Relative to the germline gene, one junction end is altered; a read error may explain this. The V and J genes are TRBV4-1 and TRBJ2-7, with 9 bases lining up with TRBD2. Germline V gene sequence: CDR1 MGHRA, CDR2 YSYEKL. The CDR3 length is 14 residues. DNA for the CDR3: TGCGCCAGCAGTCAAGGACTAGCGCGGTACGAGCAGTACTTC. This sequence encodes CASSQGLARYEQYF.

V and J are TRBV11-2 and TRBJ2-1, with 10 bases fitting TRBD2. Per the germline V gene, CDR1 is SGHAT and CDR2 is FQNNGV. CDR3 length: 16 amino acids. V lost 5 bases, J lost 8 bases, and 12 bases stayed unmatched. The CDR3 DNA sequence: TGTGCCAGCAGCCACTCCGGGCTAGCGGGAGCTCATGAGCAGTTCTTC. This gives the protein CASSHSGLAGAHEQFF.

The chain joins TRBV27 to TRBJ1-2; maybe TRBD1 (5 bases). CDR3 length: 15 residues. Per the germline V gene, CDR1 is MNHEY and CDR2 is SMNVEV (reference sequence). Trimming cost V 2 bases and J 9 bases, with 19 bases left between them. CDR3 residues: CASSLGPGYSDSYTF. The CDR3 coding sequence is TGTGCCAGCAGTTTAGGTCCAGGGTATAGTGATAGCTACACCTTC.

This clone was seen at least ten times. The chain joins TRBV5-8 to TRBJ1-5; a possible D gene is TRBD1 (5 bases). This CDR3 contains 14 residues. V was trimmed by 2 bases and J by 1 base, leaving 7 bases between them. Per germline, CDR1 SGHTS and CDR2 YDEGEE. The CDR3 DNA is TGTGCCAGCAGCTTTCGGGACAGCAATCAGCCCCAGCATTTT. Its translation is CASSFRDSNQPQHF.

This rearrangement joins TRBV7-8 to TRBJ2-5; a weak D match, TRBD2 (5 bases). Trimming took 4 bases from V and 5 from J, leaving 14 bases between them. The CDR3 consists of 14 residues. Germline V lookup: CDR1 SGHVS, CDR2 FQNEAQ. CDR3 sequence: CASSSLVQVETQYF. CDR3 sequence (DNA): TGTGCCAGCAGCTCACTAGTGCAGGTGGAGACCCAGTACTTC.

J is TRBJ1-4 and V is TRBV29-1, with D possibly TRBD1 on 6 matching bases. V was clipped by 0 bases and J by 10 bases, with 15 bases between them. The CDR3 is 14 amino acids. Germline V lookup: CDR1 SQVTM, CDR2 ANQGSEA. The CDR3 DNA is TGCAGCGTTGAAGATGGTACAGGGTTTGGAAAACTGTTTTTT. Protein: CSVEDGTGFGKLFF.

The chain employs TRBV19 and TRBJ2-2; possibly TRBD1 for D (5 bases). CDR3 length: 13 amino acids. V lost 9 bases to trimming and J lost 4 bases, with 12 bases between them. Germline V gene sequence: CDR1 LNHDA, CDR2 SQIVND (reference sequence). CDR3 DNA sequence: TGTGCCAGCAGGCCAGGGCGCACCGGGGAGCTGTTTTTT. As protein: CASRPGRTGELFF.

The chain combines TRBV11-2 with TRBJ2-7; D gene unclear. In germline, CDR1 is SGHAT, CDR2 FQNNGV. V was pared by 5 bases and J by 3 bases, with 14 bases between. The CDR3 sequence is 14 residues long. DNA of the CDR3: TGTGCCAGCAGCCACCGATTGCAGAACTACGAGCAGTACTTC. Its protein product is CASSHRLQNYEQYF.

The chain employs TRBV28 and TRBJ2-2, with a weak D call TRBD2 (5 bases). CDR1 MDHEN and CDR2 SYDVKM come from the germline V gene. The ends were cut back, 4 bases at V and 3 bases at J, with 9 bases in the middle. There are 14 residues in the CDR3. CDR3 sequence: CASSSGEDTGELFF. The CDR3 region has the DNA TGTGCCAGCAGTTCCGGGGAAGACACCGGGGAGCTGTTTTTT.